Below, 21 T cell receptor beta chains from the same sample are listed, as sequenced in a study of regulatory and conventional T cells in RAG deficiency. Method: immunoSEQ multiplex PCR; TCRdb's copy keeps in-frame clones and lacks some. This table has 25,000 to 35,000 clones, about 93% appearing once. The sorted regulatory T cells were CD4+, CD25-high and CD127-low, with genomic DNA sequenced. This sample was shared with a second study, whose subject was regulatory T cells. From that report: Primers: 52 TRBV forward and 13 TRBJ reverse.

Input material: Tregs sorted from blood. Receptors were obtained from a human donor in good health.

The J gene is TRBJ2-5, the V gene TRBV5-4; D may be TRBD1 (6 bases). The CDR3 runs 15 residues. Germline V CDR1 and CDR2: SGHNT, YYREEE (reference sequence). Between the trimmed V and J ends, which lost 3 bases and 0 bases, there was a span of 12 bases. CDR3 protein: CASSSTWTDQETQYF. The CDR3 DNA follows: TGTGCCAGCAGCTCCACATGGACAGACCAAGAGACCCAGTACTTC.

The chain has TRBV7-9 and TRBJ1-3; D unclear. The V end lost 6 bases, the J end lost 0 bases, and 15 bases lay between the germline ends. The length of the CDR3 is 16 residues. Germline CDR1 SEHNR, CDR2 FQNEAQ (reference sequence). The CDR3 DNA reads as TGTGCCAGCAGTCCTCCCCGAGGACGCTCTGGAAACACCATATATTTT. Translating it yields CASSPPRGRSGNTIYF.

The chain employs TRBV30 and TRBJ2-5, with D unclear. V lost 2 bases and J lost 0, with 13 bases in between. The CDR3 covers 15 residues. Looked up from germline, CDR1 is GTSNPN and CDR2 is SVGIG (reference sequence). CDR3 sequence: CAWSSGGHNQETQYF. DNA for the CDR3: TGTGCCTGGAGTTCCGGTGGGCACAACCAAGAGACCCAGTACTTC.

The chain links TRBV7-8 to TRBJ1-5, with 9 bases that match TRBD1. Germline V lookup: CDR1 SGHVS, CDR2 FQNEAQ. The V gene end was trimmed by 5 bases and the J gene end by 9 bases; junction bases not matched to a gene: 14. The CDR3 is made up of 16 amino acids. The CDR3 is CASSRTGVRQYWPQHF. The CDR3 DNA follows: TGTGCCAGCAGCCGGACAGGGGTTCGACAATACTGGCCCCAGCATTTT.

This chain uses TRBV5-1 with TRBJ2-3, with 11 bases fitting TRBD2. Looked up from germline, CDR1 is SGHRS and CDR2 is YFSETQ. The CDR3 extends over 16 amino acids. The V gene end was trimmed by 2 bases and the J gene end by 6 bases; junction bases not matched to a gene: 8. The CDR3 bases are TGCGCCAGCAGCTTCCTAGCGGGGGGCCATCGGGATACGCAGTATTTT. This sequence encodes CASSFLAGGHRDTQYF.

This chain joins TRBV6-1 and TRBJ1-2; 7 nucleotides line up with TRBD1. The V gene's germline CDR1 is MNHNS and CDR2 SASEGT. J was trimmed by 5 bases and V by 3 bases; bases with no gene match: 6. The CDR3 spans 14 residues. CDR3 region: CASSDMTGWYGYTF. CDR3 in DNA: TGTGCCAGCAGTGACATGACAGGGTGGTATGGCTACACCTTC.

The rearrangement links TRBV7-9 to TRBJ2-4; 9 bases are shared with TRBD1. This CDR3 has 13 residues. J gave up 9 bases and V 5 bases, and 5 bases lay outside the gene matches. Germline CDR1 reads SEHNR; CDR2 reads FQNEAQ (reference sequence). As DNA, the CDR3 is TGTGCCAGCAGCAAGGACAGGGGAACCATTCAGTACTTC. Translating it yields CASSKDRGTIQYF.

The gene calls are TRBV6-5 and TRBJ1-5; D unclear. Germline V gene data show CDR1 as MNHEY and CDR2 as SVGAGI. Trimming shortened V by 6 bases and J by 2 bases, and 11 bases separated the two germline ends. The CDR3 loop spans 14 amino acids. CDR3 DNA: TGTGCCAGCAGAAACCCACGCGGCAATCAGCCCCAGCATTTT. Its translation: CASRNPRGNQPQHF.

This chain connects TRBV18 to TRBJ1-2; 9 bases map to TRBD1. V trimming: 2 bases; J trimming: 2 bases; junction bases outside the gene matches: 6. Germline lookup yields CDR1 KGHSH and CDR2 LQKENI. The CDR3 has 16 residues. CDR3: CASSPATGGSNYGYTF. CDR3 DNA sequence: TGTGCCAGCTCACCAGCGACAGGGGGGTCAAACTATGGCTACACCTTC.

V gene TRBV6-1 combines with J gene TRBJ1-4; 7 bases agree with TRBD1. V was pared by 10 bases and J by 8 bases, with 10 bases of the junction left unmatched. From germline, CDR1 is MNHNS and CDR2 SASEGT. This CDR3 spans 13 amino acids. The CDR3 is CAIIEGRGEKLFF. CDR3 sequence (DNA): TGTGCCATCATCGAGGGCAGGGGGGAAAAACTGTTTTTT.

V gene TRBV6-6 combines with J gene TRBJ1-3; D gene uncertain. Per germline, CDR1 MNHNY and CDR2 SVGAGI (reference sequence). V lost 2 bases and J lost 0, with 5 bases in between. This CDR3 region has 14 residues. CDR3 bases: TGTGCCAGCAGTTACGTAAGCTCTGGAAACACCATATATTTT. As protein: CASSYVSSGNTIYF.

This clone was seen once. V gene TRBV7-3 combines with J gene TRBJ2-3; possibly TRBD1 or TRBD2 for D (6 bases each). In germline, CDR1 is SGHTA, CDR2 FQGTGA. This CDR3 region has 13 residues. Deletions cut 5 bases from V and 5 bases from J, with 11 bases between. The CDR3: CASSPRGGDTQYF. The CDR3 coding sequence is TGTGCCAGCAGCCCCAGGGGAGGAGATACGCAGTATTTT.

CDR3 loop: CASSRQGSSYEQYF. CDR3 sequence (DNA): TGTGCCAGCAGCCGACAGGGGTCCTCCTACGAGCAGTACTTC. The chain joins TRBV6-6 to TRBJ2-7, with TRBD1 matching over 8 bases. V lost 6 bases to trimming and J lost 0 bases; unmatched junction nucleotides: 4. The CDR3 sequence is 14 residues long. Germline V lookup: CDR1 MNHNY, CDR2 SVGAGI (reference sequence).

The rearrangement uses TRBV2 and TRBJ2-1; 7 bases align to TRBD1. The germline V gene encodes CDR1 SNHLY and CDR2 FYNNEI. J gave up 0 bases and V 6 bases, and 5 bases lay outside the gene matches. The CDR3 loop spans 15 amino acids. Here the CDR3 DNA reads TGTGCCAGCAGGAGAGGGACAGCCTCCTACAATGAGCAGTTCTTC. Residues: CASRRGTASYNEQFF.

In DNA, the CDR3 is TGTGCCAGCAGCCTGGACAGGGCCGGGGAGCTGTTTTTT. Translated: CASSLDRAGELFF. This chain links TRBV6-5 with TRBJ2-2, with TRBD1 identical over 8 bases. Unmatched junction bases numbered 3, after V lost 6 bases and J lost 6 bases. CDR1 is MNHEY and CDR2 is SVGAGI in the germline V gene. The CDR3 is made up of 13 amino acids.

The table lists this clone with a count of one. This chain connects TRBV5-1 to TRBJ2-5, with D unresolved. Per the germline V gene, CDR1 is SGHRS and CDR2 is YFSETQ. Trimming pared 4 bases from V and 2 bases from J, leaving 12 bases between. This CDR3 spans 14 amino acids. CDR3 in amino acids: CASSLQLPQETQYF. In nucleotides, the CDR3 is TGCGCCAGCAGCCTCCAGCTCCCGCAAGAGACCCAGTACTTC.

This clone came up once. This chain uses TRBV7-9 with TRBJ2-3; D unresolved. The CDR3 spans 14 residues. Trimming removed 4 bases from V and 0 bases from J, with 8 bases in between. CDR1 is SEHNR, CDR2 FQNEAQ, per germline (reference sequence). This CDR3 is CASSSSASTDTQYF. The CDR3 DNA sequence: TGTGCCAGCAGCTCCTCGGCTAGCACAGATACGCAGTATTTT.

The chain recombines TRBV6-1 with TRBJ2-3; D gene unclear. This CDR3 region has 14 residues. The germline CDR1 and CDR2 sequences are MNHNS and SASEGT. Trimming pared 5 bases from V and 2 bases from J, leaving 11 bases between. The CDR3 here is CASSPRVLTDTQYF. Written as DNA, the CDR3 is TGTGCCAGCAGTCCCCGGGTCCTCACAGATACGCAGTATTTT.

CDR3 sequence reads: CASSRDGYEQYF. Written as DNA, the CDR3 is TGTGCCAGCAGCCGGGACGGGTACGAGCAGTACTTC. The gene calls are TRBV11-3 and TRBJ2-7; D tentatively fits TRBD1 or TRBD2 (5 bases each). Germline V gives CDR1 SGHNT, CDR2 YENEEA. The CDR3 has 12 amino acids. Trimming left V 5 bases short and J 4 bases short, with 9 bases between.

The chain recombines TRBV5-1 with TRBJ1-1, with 7 bases identical to TRBD1. The V segment lost 4 bases and the J segment 4 bases; nucleotides outside the gene matches: 10. The germline gives CDR1 SGHRS, CDR2 YFSETQ. The CDR3 runs 15 residues. This CDR3 is CASSPRQGVGTEAFF. The CDR3 DNA follows: TGCGCCAGCAGCCCACGACAGGGTGTGGGCACTGAAGCTTTCTTT.

The genes are TRBV30 and TRBJ1-4; D call uncertain. The length of the CDR3 is 11 residues. CDR1 and CDR2 (germline): GTSNPN, SVGIG (reference sequence). Trimming took off 3 bases at V and 8 bases at J, with 7 bases between the two ends. Written as DNA, the CDR3 is TGTGCCTGGAGCCGATGGGAAAAACTGTTTTTT. It specifies CAWSRWEKLFF.